Shown below are 16 T cell receptor beta chains from a single sample sequenced in a study of regulatory dendritic cells for organ transplantation. The data were produced by immunoSEQ multiplex PCR, yet TCRdb's version contains in-frame clones alone and is incomplete. The table lists 20,000 to 25,000 clones, just under 75% of them singletons, with 0.7% to 1% in the top ten. Sequenced sample: memory CD4+ T cells from blood. Noted subset: CD45RO+ memory T cells. These TCRs come from a human donor in good health.

The CDR3 loop reads CASSLLAQSYNEQFF. The DNA for the CDR3 is TGTGCCAGCAGCTTACTAGCGCAATCCTACAATGAGCAGTTCTTC. The chain uses TRBV5-8 and TRBJ2-1, with 7 bases identical to TRBD2. V shed 2 bases and J 1 base; nucleotides not matched to a gene: 3. Germline CDR1 is SGHTS and CDR2 is YDEGEE. The CDR3 covers 15 residues.

This clone was counted between two and nine times. The rearrangement links TRBV2 to TRBJ2-6, with 12 bases lining up with TRBD1. CDR3 length: 16 amino acids. Germline V gives CDR1 SNHLY, CDR2 FYNNEI. V was clipped by 7 bases and J by 5 bases; unmatched bases: 6. Here the CDR3 DNA reads TGTGCCAGCATCGGGACAGGGGGCGTAAGGGCCAACGTCCTGACTTTC. This encodes CASIGTGGVRANVLTF.

The V call is TRBV19, the J call TRBJ1-1, with unresolved D. The CDR3 sequence is 15 residues long. V dropped 3 bases and J dropped 3 bases, with 14 bases sitting between them. Germline loops: CDR1 LNHDA, CDR2 SQIVND (reference sequence). The CDR3 loop is CASSIGVTGYTEAFF. The CDR3 nucleotides read TGTGCCAGTAGTATTGGGGTTACGGGGTACACTGAAGCTTTCTTT.

The chain combines TRBV5-6 with TRBJ1-2; tentatively, D is TRBD1 (5 bases). CDR1 SGHDT and CDR2 YYEEEE come from the germline V gene. V was shortened by 0 bases and J by 7 bases, with 13 bases between the two germline ends. The CDR3 contains 14 residues. The DNA of the CDR3 is TGTGCCAGCAGCTTGGAAGGAGGGGAGGGTGGCTACACCTTC. This gives the protein CASSLEGGEGGYTF.

This clone was found a few times. The chain combines TRBV12-5 with TRBJ2-7, with D perhaps TRBD1 (5 bases). This CDR3 is 12 amino acids long. Trimming took 2 bases from V and 4 from J, leaving 6 bases between them. Germline V gene data show CDR1 as LGHNT and CDR2 as FRNRAP. CDR3 residues: CASGLRGYEQYF. CDR3 in DNA: TGTGCTAGTGGTTTGAGGGGATACGAGCAGTACTTC.

The CDR3 here is CASSPPDRDTEAFF. DNA of the CDR3: TGTGCCAGCAGCCCCCCTGACAGGGACACTGAAGCTTTCTTT. The chain has TRBV5-4 and TRBJ1-1, with TRBD1 identical over 7 bases. With 4 bases clipped from V and 3 bases from J, the junction kept 6 bases outside the gene matches. The CDR3 is 14 amino acids. Germline lookup yields CDR1 SGHNT and CDR2 YYREEE (reference sequence).

This clone was picked up one time. The chain couples TRBV4-2 to TRBJ2-7; 9 nucleotides align to TRBD2. The CDR3 covers 14 residues. Germline V gene sequence: CDR1 LGHNA, CDR2 YNFKEQ. V shed 1 base, J shed 7 bases, and the junction held 5 bases outside the gene matches. CDR3 sequence: CASSQVAGAEEQYF. The CDR3, as DNA: TGTGCCAGCAGCCAAGTAGCGGGGGCGGAGGAGCAGTACTTC.

The J gene is TRBJ2-7, the V gene TRBV5-6; the D gene is possibly TRBD1 (6 bases). Germline V gives CDR1 SGHDT, CDR2 YYEEEE. The CDR3 contains 14 residues. V gave up 3 bases and J gave up 2 bases, with 12 bases separating them. The CDR3 coding sequence is TGTGCCAGCAGCTCTACAGGGTATACCTACGAGCAGTACTTC. Encoded protein: CASSSTGYTYEQYF. Full variable domain (missing parts from reference TRBV5-6 and TRBJ2-7): DAGVTQSPTHLIKTRGQQVTLRCSPKSGHDTVSWYQQALGQGPQFIFQYYEEEERQRGNFPDRFSGHQFPNYSSELNVNALLLGDSALYLCASSSTGYTYEQYFGPGTRLTVT.

This clone was detected only a few times. The chain has TRBV27 and TRBJ2-3, with TRBD2 matching over 12 bases. Germline V gene data show CDR1 as MNHEY and CDR2 as SMNVEV (reference sequence). This CDR3 comprises 16 residues. V lost 5 bases to trimming and J lost 2 bases; unmatched junction nucleotides: 5. The DNA for the CDR3 is TGTGCCAGCAGTAATGGACTAGCGGGATACACAGATACGCAGTATTTT. Its translation is CASSNGLAGYTDTQYF.

V usage is TRBV7-8 and J usage is TRBJ1-2; D is unresolved. From germline, CDR1 is SGHVS and CDR2 FQNEAQ. V lost 2 bases to trimming and J lost 5 bases, with 9 bases between them. The CDR3 is 13 residues long. The CDR3 nucleotides are TGTGCCAGCAGCTTAAGCGAGAAGTATGGCTACACCTTC. It encodes CASSLSEKYGYTF.

The gene calls are TRBV5-6 and TRBJ2-1, with TRBD2 identical over 12 bases. V gave up 3 bases and J gave up 4 bases; unmatched junction bases: 5. Per the germline V gene, CDR1 is SGHDT and CDR2 is YYEEEE. The CDR3 has 16 amino acids. The CDR3, as DNA: TGTGCCAGCAGCTCGGGCGGGACTAGCGGGTACAATGAGCAGTTCTTC. As protein: CASSSGGTSGYNEQFF.

This clone has just one count. The chain uses TRBV6-1 and TRBJ2-7; possible D gene TRBD1, 6 bases. This CDR3 is built from 16 residues. Trimming took 2 bases from V and 4 from J, leaving 18 bases between them. CDR1 is MNHNS and CDR2 is SASEGT in the germline V gene. The CDR3 region is CASSETGTRVAYEQYF. As DNA, the CDR3 is TGTGCCAGCAGTGAAACCGGGACAAGGGTAGCGTACGAGCAGTACTTC.

The table lists this clone with a count of one. The chain uses TRBV4-3 and TRBJ2-5; 8 bases agree with TRBD2. Germline V gene lookup returns CDR1 LGHNA and CDR2 YSLEER. The CDR3 runs 17 residues. The ends lost 0 bases at V and 7 bases at J; junction bases unmatched: 13. The CDR3 loop reads CASSQDQGGGPFGTQYF. CDR3 bases: TGCGCCAGCAGCCAAGATCAGGGCGGGGGGCCCTTTGGGACCCAGTACTTC.

This chain uses TRBV19 with TRBJ1-1, with TRBD1 identical over 8 bases. The V segment lost 5 bases and the J segment 1 base; nucleotides outside the gene matches: 9. The CDR3 loop spans 16 amino acids. Germline lookup yields CDR1 LNHDA and CDR2 SQIVND (reference sequence). The DNA of the CDR3 is TGTGCCAGTAGTGCTCACAGGGGGGGTTGGAACACTGAAGCTTTCTTT. This gives the protein CASSAHRGGWNTEAFF.

This rearrangement joins TRBV7-3 to TRBJ2-6, with 7 bases aligning to TRBD1. The CDR3 covers 18 residues. J was trimmed by 0 bases and V by 0 bases; bases with no gene match: 5. Germline-derived CDR1 and CDR2 are SGHTA and FQGTGA. The CDR3 here is CASSLTGTVNSGANVLTF. The CDR3 DNA sequence: TGTGCCAGCAGCTTAACCGGGACAGTGAACTCTGGGGCCAACGTCCTGACTTTC.

The V and J genes are TRBV29-1 and TRBJ2-1; 7 positions agree with TRBD1. Trimming removed 7 bases from V and 5 bases from J; junction bases left unmatched: 11. The CDR3 totals 14 residues. Looked up from germline, CDR1 is SQVTM and CDR2 is ANQGSEA. CDR3 DNA sequence: TGCAGCGGGTCGACAGGGAGTGCCCACAATGAGCAGTTCTTC. It specifies CSGSTGSAHNEQFF.